Listed below are T cell receptor beta chains from one sample, sequenced in a study of molecular identifiers for immune sequencing clone quantification. TCRdb re-called the PCR reads through MiXCR, storing one row per CDR3 protein. The table shows some 10,000 distinct CDR3 sequences, with 20% to 25% occurring only once. Sequences were obtained from naive CD8+ T cells from blood, with Jurkat cell RNA spiked in. The receptors originated from a human donor in good health. Some libraries in this study had Jurkat cell RNA spiked in. CDR3s include the opening cysteine and the closing phenylalanine or tryptophan. Fields, in order: V gene, J gene, D gene, clone size, CDR3 DNA, CDR3 protein. The D gene is left open where the match is weak. Clone size is given for some rows only: seen once, a few or many times, or a class if the clone is expanded.

TRBV7-6	TRBJ2-6	-	-	TGTGCCAGCAGCCCCCCCGGGGGTGTGGGTTCTGGGGCCAACGTCCTGACTTTC	CASSPPGGVGSGANVLTF
TRBV5-4	TRBJ2-2	TRBD1	-	TGTGCCAGCAGCTTTGTGACAGGGGGCATCGGCGGGGAGCTGTTTTTT	CASSFVTGGIGGELFF
TRBV7-3	TRBJ1-5	-	-	TGTGCCAGCAGCTTATTTACTCTCGTCTGGCCCCAGCATTTT	CASSLFTLVWPQHF
TRBV6-5	TRBJ2-3	-	large	TGTGCCAGCAGTTACTCTTCCAGAGGGGTTAGCACAGATACGCAGTATTTT	CASSYSSRGVSTDTQYF
TRBV7-8	TRBJ2-1	-	medium-sized	TGTGCCAGCAGCTTAGGGGGGGTCGTTATGGGCTCCTACAATGAGCAGTTCTTC	CASSLGGVVMGSYNEQFF
TRBV28	TRBJ2-7	-	few	TGTGCCAGCAGCCGGCCAGGTCAGTCCTACGAGCAGTACTTC	CASSRPGQSYEQYF
TRBV27	TRBJ2-7	-	medium-sized	TGTGCCAGCAGTTGGGCAGGGACGGCCTACGAGCAGTACTTC	CASSWAGTAYEQYF
TRBV7-9	TRBJ1-4	-	many	TGTGCCAGCAGCTTAGAATTATCTACTTTCGGGGATAATGAAAAACTGTTTTTT	CASSLELSTFGDNEKLFF
TRBV5-1	TRBJ2-3	-	medium-sized	TGCGCCAGCAGCTCCGGGACACTCACAGATACGCAGTATTTT	CASSSGTLTDTQYF
TRBV27	TRBJ2-5	-	few	TGTGCCAGCAGTTTATCGGGGAACCCCCAAGAGGCCCAGTACTTC	CASSLSGNPQEAQYF
TRBV4-3	TRBJ2-3	TRBD2	-	TGCGCCCGCAGCCAGGGGACTAGCGGGAGTACAGATACGCAGTATTTT	CARSQGTSGSTDTQYF